What follows describes a single T cell receptor beta chain. Its antigen remains unknown. The sample originates from a study of cytomegalovirus exposure and HLA in healthy donors. Whole-study findings and limits: Reportedly, fewer N-insertions than the approximately 610-donor mean appeared in an Asian-associated ancestry cluster in a later analysis. CMV antigen specificity was confirmed in vitro for three CMV-associated chains.

Vbeta (60) and Jbeta (13) primers were used in the PCR. Repertoires were generated with immunoSEQ multiplex PCR, while TCRdb's copy carries only in-frame clones and drops some. The data show over 95,000 clones, over 60% seen once. This CDR3 has 17 residues. J was trimmed by 4 bases and V by 4 bases; bases with no gene match: 6. CDR1 and CDR2 from the germline V gene are MNHNS and SASEGT. Healthy bone marrow donors made up the donors. The chain combines TRBV6-1 with TRBJ2-5; TRBD2 matches 16 bases. Material for sequencing was PBMCs. The receptor was isolated from a man aged 40-55 years in good health and CMV-seropositive. DNA of the CDR3: TGTGCCAGCAGTGCGATTGGGACTAGCGGGGGGGCAGAGACCCAGTACTTC. Translated, it gives CASSAIGTSGGAETQYF.